This TCR beta chain was recovered during a study of CDR3 diversity in severe acne. TCRdb re-called the PCR reads with MiXCR, one entry per CDR3 protein. The sample contains roughly 100,000 distinct CDR3 sequences, more than 45% of which appear only once. The CDR3 spans 14 residues. Trimming stripped 1 base from V and 11 bases from J, with 17 bases between. Germline V CDR1 and CDR2: MGHDK, SYGVNS. The sample consisted of blood. The chain links TRBV25-1 to TRBJ2-5; possibly TRBD2 for D (7 bases). The receptor was isolated from a male donor with acne. Here the CDR3 reads CASSEWGGGSEQYF. The CDR3 DNA reads as TGTGCCAGCAGTGAATGGGGAGGGGGAAGTGAGCAGTACTTC.